This T cell receptor beta chain was observed in a study of blood T cell repertoires in COVID-19. Per the original data handling: Reference gene primer amplification gave nucleated cell count estimates. TCRdb keeps only in-frame clones here, not all; method: immunoSEQ multiplex PCR. V and J calls and clone size are copied from that table; D and trimming were computed from the DNA. Among fewer than 200,000 clones, about 85% were seen once, and the ten largest hold around 9.5%. The source of this sequence is a woman aged 80 or over with acute or convalescent COVID-19. The material sequenced was peripheral blood.

The CDR3 protein is CASSEVPTNYGYTF. The CDR3 nucleotides are TGTGCCAGCAGTGAAGTCCCCACTAACTATGGCTACACCTTC. V is TRBV6-1 and J is TRBJ1-2; no definite D call. From germline, CDR1 is MNHNS and CDR2 SASEGT. V was shortened by 1 base and J by 0 bases, with 6 bases between the two germline ends. The CDR3 totals 14 residues.